The next 8 T cell receptor beta chains were all read from a single sample in a study of OX40 agonist ivuxolimab in advanced cancers. Data came from immunoSEQ multiplex PCR; TCRdb stores just in-frame clones and leaves some out. The sample includes fewer than 70,000 clones, 85% to 95% of them seen just once. The material was CD4+ or CD8+ T cells sorted from blood, obtained in a trial of the OX40 agonist ivuxolimab. The source is an adult with an advanced solid tumor such as melanoma, head and neck, liver or kidney cancer.

This rearrangement joins TRBV2 to TRBJ2-5; 14 positions match TRBD2. The J segment lost 4 bases and the V segment lost 4 bases, leaving 11 bases of the junction unmatched. Germline values: CDR1 SNHLY, CDR2 FYNNEI. This CDR3 spans 18 amino acids. The CDR3 is CASSVPLTSGRGGETQYF. The CDR3 DNA is TGTGCCAGCAGTGTCCCCTTGACTAGCGGGAGGGGAGGAGAGACCCAGTACTTC.

The rearrangement joins TRBV27 to TRBJ2-1; TRBD2 matches at 8 bases. V lost 3 bases to trimming and J lost 5 bases; unmatched junction nucleotides: 3. The CDR3 spans 14 residues. CDR1 and CDR2 (germline): MNHEY, SMNVEV (reference sequence). CDR3 in amino acids: CASSFGRADNEQFF. The CDR3 coding sequence is TGTGCCAGCAGTTTCGGGAGGGCCGACAATGAGCAGTTCTTC.

The V and J genes are TRBV2 and TRBJ2-5; TRBD1 aligns across 9 bases. The length of the CDR3 is 16 residues. The germline gives CDR1 SNHLY, CDR2 FYNNEI. After removal of 6 bases from V and 5 bases from J, the junction contained 13 bases not matched to a gene. The CDR3 here is CASSGVGTGMGETQYF. CDR3 in DNA: TGTGCCAGCAGCGGAGTAGGGACAGGGATGGGCGAGACCCAGTACTTC.

This chain joins TRBV19 and TRBJ2-7, with D uncertain. Deletions cut 3 bases from V and 5 bases from J, with 11 bases between. From germline, CDR1 is LNHDA and CDR2 SQIVND (reference sequence). The CDR3 sequence is 13 residues long. The CDR3 region is CASSMRDADEQYF. CDR3 bases: TGTGCCAGTAGTATGCGTGACGCAGACGAGCAGTACTTC.

The chain links TRBV27 to TRBJ2-7, with a possible D match to TRBD2 (6 bases). Germline CDR1 is MNHEY and CDR2 is SMNVEV (reference sequence). Trimming removed 3 bases at V and 0 bases at J, with 9 bases between. The CDR3 totals 14 residues. The CDR3 spells CASSFAGSSYEQYF. For the CDR3, the DNA is TGTGCCAGCAGTTTCGCCGGGAGCTCCTACGAGCAGTACTTC.

The rearrangement uses TRBV6-1 and TRBJ1-5; D may be TRBD1 (5 bases). Germline CDR1 reads MNHNS; CDR2 reads SASEGT. CDR3 length equals 15 residues. The V gene lost 4 bases and the J gene lost 2 bases, with 12 bases spanning the gap. The CDR3 loop reads CASSAIRGGNQPQHF. The DNA of the CDR3 is TGTGCCAGCAGTGCTATTAGGGGTGGCAATCAGCCCCAGCATTTT.

This sequence joins TRBV7-6 and TRBJ2-4; 9 positions agree with TRBD2. Germline values: CDR1 SGHVS, CDR2 FNYEAQ. After removal of 5 bases from V and 0 bases from J, the junction contained 11 bases not matched to a gene. This CDR3 has 18 amino acids. The CDR3 sequence: CASSPLAGQVLAKNIQYF. CDR3 DNA: TGTGCCAGCAGCCCCCTAGCGGGGCAGGTGCTAGCCAAAAACATTCAGTACTTC.

The V gene is TRBV18, the J gene TRBJ2-7; unclear D gene. The germline CDR1 and CDR2 sequences are KGHSH and LQKENI. The CDR3 extends over 13 amino acids. The V end lost 3 bases, the J end lost 6 bases, and 12 bases lay between the germline ends. The CDR3 coding sequence is TGTGCCAGCTCACCGGGTCGTGGAAGCGAGCAGTACTTC. Translation gives CASSPGRGSEQYF.